One sample yielded the 3 T cell receptor beta chains listed below, sequenced in a study of T cell responses to AZD1222 COVID-19 vaccine. Produced via immunoSEQ multiplex PCR; TCRdb's table is partial and in-frame only. This table holds 150,000 to 180,000 clones, roughly nine tenths found once. The specimen comprised peripheral blood, sampled on day 0 of AZD1222 vaccination. These receptor sequences come from an adult in good health.

J is TRBJ2-5 and V is TRBV10-3; 11 nucleotides align to TRBD1. Germline-derived CDR1 and CDR2 are ENHRY and SYGVKD. With 3 bases clipped from V and 4 bases from J, the junction kept 4 bases outside the gene matches. CDR3 size: 15 residues. CDR3 sequence (DNA): TGTGCCATCAGTGATGGGACAGGGGGTTTAGAGACCCAGTACTTC. Translating gives CAISDGTGGLETQYF.

This clone was observed a single time. CDR3 sequence reads: CASSHSGGQGNEQFF. The DNA of the CDR3 is TGTGCCAGCAGCCACAGCGGGGGCCAAGGTAATGAGCAGTTCTTC. This sequence joins TRBV7-9 and TRBJ2-1; 8 bases match TRBD2. This CDR3 region has 15 residues. With 5 bases clipped from V and 7 bases from J, the junction kept 10 bases outside the gene matches. Germline V gene data show CDR1 as SEHNR and CDR2 as FQNEAQ (reference sequence).

This clone was found a few times. The rearrangement joins TRBV4-1 to TRBJ1-3, with D possibly matching TRBD1 (5 bases). V shed 3 bases and J shed 2 bases, with 11 bases lying between them. CDR1 MGHRA and CDR2 YSYEKL come from the germline V gene. The CDR3 contains 15 residues. CDR3 nucleotides: TGCGCCAGCAGCCAGGCCCAAGGGGCTGGAAACACCATATATTTT. This translates into CASSQAQGAGNTIYF.